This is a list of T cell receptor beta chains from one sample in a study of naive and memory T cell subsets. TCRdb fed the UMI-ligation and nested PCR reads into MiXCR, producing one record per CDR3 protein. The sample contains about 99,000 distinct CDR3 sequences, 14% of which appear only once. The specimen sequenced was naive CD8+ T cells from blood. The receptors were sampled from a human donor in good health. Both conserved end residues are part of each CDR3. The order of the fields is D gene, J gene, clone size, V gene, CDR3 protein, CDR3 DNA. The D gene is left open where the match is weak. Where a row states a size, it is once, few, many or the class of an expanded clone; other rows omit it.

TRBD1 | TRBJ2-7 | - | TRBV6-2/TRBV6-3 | CASSYHVGQGPYEQYF | TGTGCCAGCAGTTACCACGTGGGACAGGGACCCTACGAGCAGTACTTC
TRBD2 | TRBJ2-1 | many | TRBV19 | CASRPGGGASEQFF | TGTGCCAGTCGCCCCGGCGGGGGGGCAAGTGAGCAGTTCTTC
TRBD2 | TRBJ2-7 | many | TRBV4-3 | CASSPRLAGDEQYF | TGCGCCAGCAGCCCGCGACTAGCGGGGGACGAGCAGTACTTC
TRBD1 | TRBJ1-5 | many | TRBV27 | CASSLGTGFNQPQHF | TGTGCCAGCAGTTTGGGGACAGGGTTTAATCAGCCCCAGCATTTT
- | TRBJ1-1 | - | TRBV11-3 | CASSFGLADEAFF | TGTGCCAGCAGCTTTGGGTTGGCAGATGAAGCTTTCTTT
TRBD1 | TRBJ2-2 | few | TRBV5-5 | CASSLDRGYGELFF | TGTGCCAGCAGCTTGGACAGGGGATACGGGGAGCTGTTTTTT
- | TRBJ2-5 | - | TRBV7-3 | CASSPSQAGMGETQYF | TGTGCCAGCAGCCCATCCCAGGCGGGTATGGGAGAGACCCAGTACTTC
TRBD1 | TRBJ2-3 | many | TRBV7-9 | CASSEPGQGYDTQYF | TGTGCCAGCAGCGAGCCGGGACAGGGATATGATACGCAGTATTTT
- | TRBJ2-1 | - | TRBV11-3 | CASSITESYNEQFF | TGTGCCAGCTCAATAACGGAATCCTACAATGAGCAGTTCTTC
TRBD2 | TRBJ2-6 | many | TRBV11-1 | CASSYSGISPGANVLTF | TGTGCCAGCAGCTACAGCGGGATCTCCCCTGGGGCCAACGTCCTGACTTTC
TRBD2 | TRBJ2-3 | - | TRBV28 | CASSLPSTSAGRVDTQYF | TGTGCCAGCAGTTTACCTAGTACTAGCGCGGGGAGGGTAGATACGCAGTATTTT
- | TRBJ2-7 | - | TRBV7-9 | CASSSDRTSYEQYF | TGTGCCAGCAGCTCTGACAGGACTTCCTACGAGCAGTACTTC
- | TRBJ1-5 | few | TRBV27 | CASSLIPGVRPQPQHF | TGTGCCAGCAGTCTGATACCAGGGGTTAGGCCTCAGCCCCAGCATTTT
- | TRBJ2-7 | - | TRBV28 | CASGSRDLGVSKTFYEQYF | TGTGCCAGCGGTTCCCGGGACCTGGGGGTCTCTAAAACTTTCTACGAGCAGTACTTC
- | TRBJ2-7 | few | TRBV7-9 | CVVRGPTYEQYF | TGTGTCGTGCGGGGCCCAACCTACGAGCAGTACTTC
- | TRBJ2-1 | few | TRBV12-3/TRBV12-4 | CASKGVKGNEQFF | TGTGCCAGCAAAGGGGTTAAAGGCAATGAGCAGTTCTTC
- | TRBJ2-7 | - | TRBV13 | CASSLGPGSYEQYF | TGTGCCAGCAGCTTAGGTCCCGGCTCCTACGAGCAGTACTTC
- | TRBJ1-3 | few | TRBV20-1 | CSARTLTDPSGNTIYF | TGCAGTGCTAGGACCTTGACAGACCCCTCTGGAAACACCATATATTTT
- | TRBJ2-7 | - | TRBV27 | CASSYSASPNYEQYF | TGTGCCAGCAGTTATTCAGCCAGCCCAAACTACGAGCAGTACTTC
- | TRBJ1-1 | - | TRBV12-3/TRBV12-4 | CASSTVGGATEAFF | TGTGCCAGCAGTACCGTGGGGGGTGCCACTGAAGCTTTCTTT
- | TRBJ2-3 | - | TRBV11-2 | CASSLAGVLTDTQYF | TGTGCCAGCAGCTTAGCGGGCGTACTCACAGATACGCAGTATTTT
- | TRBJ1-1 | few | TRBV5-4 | CASSEWDTEAFF | TGTGCCAGCAGCGAGTGGGACACTGAAGCTTTCTTT
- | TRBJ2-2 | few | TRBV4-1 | CASSQEVGVGGELFF | TGCGCCAGCAGCCAAGAAGTAGGGGTGGGAGGGGAGCTGTTTTTT
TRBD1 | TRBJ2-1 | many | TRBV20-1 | CSARDGQGVDDEQFF | TGCAGTGCTAGAGATGGACAGGGGGTTGACGATGAGCAGTTCTTC
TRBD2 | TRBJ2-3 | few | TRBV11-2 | CASSFGIAGGEGTDTQYF | TGTGCCAGCAGCTTTGGGATAGCGGGAGGGGAGGGCACAGATACGCAGTATTTT
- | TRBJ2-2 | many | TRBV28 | CASSFLETNTGELFF | TGTGCCAGCAGTTTTTTAGAAACGAACACCGGGGAGCTGTTTTTT
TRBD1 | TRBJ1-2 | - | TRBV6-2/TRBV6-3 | CASSPLAGQVNYGYTF | TGTGCCAGCAGTCCCCTAGCGGGACAGGTGAACTATGGCTACACCTTC
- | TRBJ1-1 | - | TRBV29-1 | CSVEGKLGNTEAFF | TGCAGCGTTGAAGGAAAACTGGGGAACACTGAAGCTTTCTTT
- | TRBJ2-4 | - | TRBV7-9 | CASSLGDRNIQYF | TGTGCCAGCAGCTTGGGCGACAGAAACATTCAGTACTTC
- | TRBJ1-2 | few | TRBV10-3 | CAISVRRAVYGYTF | TGTGCCATCAGTGTGCGTCGGGCAGTCTATGGCTACACCTTC
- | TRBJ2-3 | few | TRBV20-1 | CSARVGGDTQYF | TGCAGTGCTAGAGTGGGGGGCGATACGCAGTATTTT
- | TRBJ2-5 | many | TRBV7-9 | CASSSFAETQYF | TGTGCCAGCAGCTCCTTCGCGGAGACCCAGTACTTC
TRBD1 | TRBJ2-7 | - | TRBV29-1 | CSAAGTGVTTYEQYF | TGCAGCGCCGCCGGGACAGGGGTAACCACCTACGAGCAGTACTTC
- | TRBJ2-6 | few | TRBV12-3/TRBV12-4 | CASSGVFNSGANVLTF | TGTGCCAGCAGTGGAGTATTCAACTCTGGGGCCAACGTCCTGACTTTC
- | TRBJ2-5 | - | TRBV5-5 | CASSPSGESTQETQYF | TGTGCCAGCAGCCCATCTGGAGAGTCGACTCAAGAGACCCAGTACTTC
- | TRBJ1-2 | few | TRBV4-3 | CASSPLENYGYTF | TGCGCCAGCAGCCCCTTGGAAAACTATGGCTACACCTTC
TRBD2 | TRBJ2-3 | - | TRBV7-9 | CASSPPLGLAGYPDTQYF | TGTGCCAGCAGCCCCCCCCTCGGACTAGCGGGGTATCCAGATACGCAGTATTTT
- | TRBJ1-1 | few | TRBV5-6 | CASSLSPIRTNYHEAFF | TGTGCCAGCAGCTTGTCACCGATCCGGACGAATTATCATGAAGCTTTCTTT
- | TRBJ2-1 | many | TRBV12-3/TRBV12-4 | CASSPQTGEGYNEQFF | TGTGCCAGCAGCCCTCAGACAGGAGAGGGGTACAATGAGCAGTTCTTC
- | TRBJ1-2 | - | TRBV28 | CASSTRTDGAPSTHYGYTF | TGTGCCAGCAGTACCCGGACGGACGGGGCCCCCTCTACGCACTATGGCTACACCTTC
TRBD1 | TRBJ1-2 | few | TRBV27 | CASSFRVDRGRDYTF | TGTGCCAGCAGTTTTCGGGTCGACAGGGGGCGCGACTACACCTTC
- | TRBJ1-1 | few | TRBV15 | CATSRLDFAEAFF | TGTGCCACCAGCAGGTTGGACTTCGCTGAAGCTTTCTTT
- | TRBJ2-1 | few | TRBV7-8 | CASRGGGIDNEQFF | TGTGCCAGCCGTGGGGGCGGGATAGACAATGAGCAGTTCTTC
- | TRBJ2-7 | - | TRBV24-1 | CATSDSLGHSYEQYF | TGTGCCACCAGTGATTCCCTCGGACATTCCTACGAGCAGTACTTC